This TCR beta chain was observed in a study of technical replicates of blood from several donors. Some clones are missing from TCRdb's copy, which holds only in-frame ones; the method was immunoSEQ multiplex PCR. This table has about 82,000 clones, roughly 94% appearing once. After removal of 6 bases from V and 2 bases from J, the junction contained 13 bases not matched to a gene. Germline V gene sequence: CDR1 MDHEN, CDR2 SYDVKM. The CDR3 has 17 residues. The rearrangement links TRBV28 to TRBJ1-5; 7 bases align to TRBD1. The origin of this receptor is a human donor in good health. The sequencing input was T cells isolated from PBMCs. Here the CDR3 DNA reads TGTGCCAGCAGGGGACGCGACAGGGAACGGCGCAATCAGCCCCAGCATTTT. This translates into CASRGRDRERRNQPQHF.